These T cell receptor beta chains were read from a single sample in a study of T cell responses to AZD1222 COVID-19 vaccine. The repertoire was sequenced with immunoSEQ multiplex PCR; TCRdb's copy has only in-frame clones and lacks some. The repertoire consists of about 90,000 clones, with roughly 90% occurring once and the leading ten covering about 5.8%. The sequencing used peripheral blood, collected on day 0 of AZD1222 vaccination. Source of these receptors: an adult in good health. Each CDR3 is given with its conserved first and last residue. A D gene is named only where the DNA matches it firmly. The size field is filled for only some rows; it gives once, few, many or a size class.

length,J,D,V,size,CDR3,DNA
14,TRBJ1-2,TRBD1,TRBV27,.,CASRGQGTVYGYTF,TGTGCCAGCAGGGGACAGGGTACGGTCTATGGCTACACCTTC
14,TRBJ1-1,TRBD1,TRBV20-1,.,CSASEGQGAGEAFF,TGCAGTGCTAGTGAGGGACAGGGGGCTGGTGAAGCTTTCTTT
20,TRBJ2-6,.,TRBV5-1,.,CASSLSGQDRRLSGANVLTF,TGCGCCAGCAGCTTGTCGGGGCAGGACAGACGACTCTCTGGGGCCAACGTCCTGACTTTC
16,TRBJ2-5,TRBD1,TRBV9,once,CASSVAGQGAAETQYF,TGTGCCAGCAGCGTAGCGGGACAGGGGGCAGCTGAGACCCAGTACTTC
16,TRBJ1-6,.,TRBV27,.,CASAPGGGVSGSPLHF,TGTGCCAGCGCCCCCGGCGGAGGGGTGAGCGGTTCACCCCTCCACTTT
15,TRBJ1-5,.,TRBV2,.,CASSPGTLSNQPQHF,TGTGCCAGCAGTCCTGGGACATTAAGCAATCAGCCCCAGCATTTT
14,TRBJ2-2,.,TRBV5-6,.,CASSLGLHTGELFF,TGTGCCAGCAGCTTAGGGCTCCACACCGGGGAGCTGTTTTTT
14,TRBJ2-1,.,TRBV24-1,.,CATSRESTYNEQFF,TGTGCCACCAGTAGGGAGTCCACCTACAATGAGCAGTTCTTC
12,TRBJ2-7,TRBD2,TRBV29-1,once,CSVRLAMNEQYF,TGCAGCGTTCGACTAGCCATGAACGAGCAGTACTTC
14,TRBJ1-6,.,TRBV7-3,once,CASSLGPSNSPLHF,TGTGCCAGCAGCTTAGGGCCTTCAAATTCACCCCTCCACTTT
17,TRBJ2-2,.,TRBV9,.,CASSVSQSGVGTGELFF,TGTGCCAGCAGCGTGTCCCAATCAGGGGTAGGAACCGGGGAGCTGTTTTTT
15,TRBJ1-2,.,TRBV28,.,CASSSRDIGFYGYTF,TGTGCCAGCAGTAGCAGGGACATCGGATTCTATGGCTACACCTTC
15,TRBJ2-1,.,TRBV28,.,CASSLAHSSDNEQFF,TGTGCCAGCAGTTTAGCCCATTCAAGTGACAATGAGCAGTTCTTC
11,TRBJ2-7,TRBD1,TRBV6-5,.,CASSSGGEQYF,TGTGCCAGCAGCTCAGGGGGCGAGCAGTACTTC
13,TRBJ1-5,.,TRBV9,.,CASSTSSGRPQHF,TGTGCCAGCAGCACCAGCAGTGGGAGGCCCCAGCATTTT
15,TRBJ2-7,TRBD2,TRBV4-3,.,CASSRGTSQTYEQYF,TGCGCCAGCAGCCGCGGGACTAGCCAAACTTACGAGCAGTACTTC
16,TRBJ2-3,.,TRBV5-6,.,CASSSGPRGDTDTQYF,TGTGCCAGCAGCTCTGGCCCGAGGGGGGACACAGATACGCAGTATTTT
16,TRBJ1-2,.,TRBV5-5,.,CASSLVTGTLRYGYTF,TGTGCCAGCAGCTTGGTAACAGGGACCCTTAGGTATGGCTACACCTTC
15,TRBJ2-1,TRBD2,TRBV18,.,CASSRMTSGSNEQFF,TGTGCCAGCTCACGGATGACTAGCGGGAGTAATGAGCAGTTCTTC
13,TRBJ1-1,TRBD1,TRBV19,.,CATTQGAGSEAFF,TGTGCCACCACCCAGGGGGCAGGGTCTGAAGCTTTCTTT
15,TRBJ1-2,.,TRBV6-4,once,CASRAFPGGGYGYTF,TGTGCCAGCAGAGCCTTTCCCGGGGGCGGCTATGGCTACACCTTC
17,TRBJ2-3,.,TRBV21-1,.,CASSDSGQAAGTDTQYF,TGTGCCAGCAGCGACTCAGGACAGGCGGCAGGCACAGATACGCAGTATTTT
14,TRBJ2-5,TRBD1,TRBV3-1/TRBV3-2,.,CASSQRQGQETQYF,TGTGCCAGCAGCCAGCGACAGGGCCAAGAGACCCAGTACTTC
14,TRBJ2-7,TRBD1,TRBV7-3,.,CASSLWNRGNEQYF,TGTGCCAGCAGCTTATGGAACAGGGGGAACGAGCAGTACTTC
16,TRBJ2-7,TRBD1,TRBV6-1,.,CASSEAPGQWAYEQYF,TGTGCCAGCAGTGAAGCGCCGGGACAGTGGGCCTACGAGCAGTACTTC
16,TRBJ2-5,TRBD2,TRBV6-2/TRBV6-3,.,CASSPPRAGGRETQYF,TGTGCCAGCAGCCCCCCGAGAGCGGGAGGGCGGGAGACCCAGTACTTC
11,TRBJ1-2,.,TRBV27,.,CASSQGSGYTF,TGTGCCAGCAGTCAGGGTAGTGGCTACACCTTC
16,TRBJ1-5,TRBD1,TRBV28,.,CASSLWGVTGGEAQHF,TGTGCCAGCAGTTTATGGGGAGTTACAGGGGGCGAGGCCCAGCATTTT
14,TRBJ2-1,.,TRBV7-9,once,CASSLVGRSRGGFF,TGTGCCAGCAGCTTAGTCGGACGATCTCGAGGGGGGTTCTTC
14,TRBJ2-5,.,TRBV24-1,.,CATSDWEEQETQYF,TGTGCCACCAGTGATTGGGAGGAGCAAGAGACCCAGTACTTC
22,TRBJ2-3,TRBD2,TRBV3-1/TRBV3-2,.,CASSQDRRIERETTFKRDTQYF,TGTGCCAGCAGCCAAGATCGGAGGATCGAGCGGGAGACCACCTTTAAACGGGATACGCAGTATTTT
13,TRBJ2-7,.,TRBV12-3/TRBV12-4,once,CASTGTLSYEQYF,TGTGCCAGTACCGGGACACTTTCCTACGAGCAGTACTTC
16,TRBJ1-6,.,TRBV28,few,CASSFRDNPYNSPLHF,TGTGCCAGCAGTTTCCGGGACAACCCCTATAATTCACCCCTCCACTTT